These T cell receptor beta chains were read from a single sample in a study of T cells in localized non-small cell lung cancer. TCRdb keeps only in-frame clones here, not all; method: immunoSEQ multiplex PCR. The table has over 25,000 clones, around 77% seen once; the top ten hold roughly a sixth. Material: peripheral blood, obtained before any cancer treatment. These receptors were collected from an older male donor with stage III squamous cell lung carcinoma. Both conserved end residues are part of each CDR3. D genes are given only for firm matches. Clone size is given for some rows only: seen once, a few or many times, or a class if the clone is expanded.

J | D | size | V | CDR3 | DNA
TRBJ1-1 | NA | few | TRBV7-2 | CASSLEARANTEAFF | TGTGCCAGCAGCTTAGAGGCCAGGGCGAACACTGAAGCTTTCTTT
TRBJ1-2 | NA | NA | TRBV14 | CASRPDSNYGYTF | TGTGCCAGCAGGCCGGACAGCAACTATGGCTACACCTTC
TRBJ2-2 | TRBD1 | few | TRBV7-6 | CASSLNIRDRLEQNTGELFF | TGTGCCAGCAGCTTAAACATTAGGGACAGGCTCGAACAGAACACCGGGGAGCTGTTTTTT
TRBJ2-1 | NA | NA | TRBV6-1 | CASSEAPGAYNEQFF | TGTGCCAGCAGTGAAGCACCGGGGGCTTACAATGAGCAGTTCTTC
TRBJ2-1 | TRBD2 | NA | TRBV28 | CASTSQASGRIEQFF | TGTGCCAGCACCAGCCAGGCTAGCGGGAGAATAGAGCAGTTCTTC
TRBJ2-1 | TRBD2 | NA | TRBV18 | CASSPVVAGGNEQFF | TGTGCCAGCTCACCAGTAGTAGCGGGGGGCAATGAGCAGTTCTTC
TRBJ2-7 | TRBD1 | NA | TRBV29-1 | CSVVGTGPREQYF | TGCAGCGTTGTTGGGACAGGGCCTCGCGAGCAGTACTTC
TRBJ2-1 | NA | NA | TRBV7-8 | CASSLRPYNEQFF | TGTGCCAGCAGCTTACGCCCCTACAATGAGCAGTTCTTC
TRBJ2-7 | NA | NA | TRBV6-6 | CASSYSGEGHYEQYF | TGTGCCAGCAGTTACTCAGGGGAAGGGCACTACGAGCAGTACTTC
TRBJ2-7 | NA | NA | TRBV23-1 | CASSQSERSSYEQYF | TGCGCCAGCAGTCAATCCGAGAGGAGCTCCTACGAGCAGTACTTC
TRBJ1-3 | NA | once | TRBV18 | CASSPPRDFRTGNTIYF | TGTGCCAGCTCACCCCCACGGGATTTCCGAACTGGAAACACCATATATTTT
TRBJ1-3 | NA | NA | TRBV5-1 | CASSSDLSQSGNTIYF | TGCGCCAGCAGCTCGGACCTATCCCAGTCTGGAAACACCATATATTTT
TRBJ1-1 | NA | NA | TRBV6-6 | CASRTGLFMNTEAFF | TGTGCCAGCAGGACAGGTCTATTCATGAACACTGAAGCTTTCTTT
TRBJ1-2 | NA | NA | TRBV5-1 | CASSLEDSSYGYTF | TGCGCCAGCAGCTTGGAGGACAGCTCCTATGGCTACACCTTC
TRBJ1-5 | NA | NA | TRBV11-3 | CASSLASPRNSNQPQHF | TGTGCCAGCAGCTTAGCCAGCCCGAGAAATAGCAATCAGCCCCAGCATTTT
TRBJ1-1 | NA | NA | TRBV19 | CASSKGTHMNTEAFF | TGTGCCAGTAGTAAGGGGACACACATGAACACTGAAGCTTTCTTT
TRBJ2-1 | TRBD2 | NA | TRBV6-6 | CASRSLAGAGNEQFF | TGTGCCAGCAGGTCCCTAGCGGGAGCGGGCAATGAGCAGTTCTTC
TRBJ2-3 | NA | NA | TRBV7-9 | CASSLDGTRNTDTQYF | TGTGCCAGCAGCTTAGACGGGACAAGAAACACAGATACGCAGTATTTT
TRBJ2-3 | NA | NA | TRBV25-1 | CASSRGGQGADTQYF | TGTGCCAGCAGTCGAGGGGGGCAGGGGGCAGATACGCAGTATTTT
TRBJ2-1 | TRBD2 | NA | TRBV7-2 | CASSLAREAGGEQFF | TGTGCCAGCAGCTTAGCCCGGGAGGCAGGTGGTGAGCAGTTCTTC
TRBJ1-1 | NA | NA | TRBV5-4 | CASSLRREVSTEAFF | TGTGCCAGCAGCTTGAGGAGGGAGGTTAGCACTGAAGCTTTCTTT
TRBJ1-2 | TRBD1 | NA | TRBV28 | CASRPGQGNYGYTF | TGTGCCAGCAGACCGGGACAGGGGAACTATGGCTACACCTTC
TRBJ1-5 | NA | NA | TRBV27 | CASSYREGNQPQHF | TGTGCCAGCAGTTATAGGGAAGGCAATCAGCCCCAGCATTTT
TRBJ1-3 | NA | NA | TRBV5-4 | CASSLLGPMGGNTIYF | TGTGCCAGCAGCTTGTTGGGGCCCATGGGGGGAAACACCATATATTTT
TRBJ1-4 | NA | NA | TRBV27 | CASSLKGLTNEKLFF | TGTGCCAGCAGTCTGAAAGGGTTGACTAATGAAAAACTGTTTTTT
TRBJ2-7 | TRBD1 | NA | TRBV6-5 | CASRDGQGGSYEQYF | TGTGCCAGCAGAGACGGACAGGGCGGGTCCTACGAGCAGTACTTC
TRBJ2-3 | NA | NA | TRBV29-1 | CSVGLGSGGTDTQYF | TGCAGCGTCGGGTTGGGGTCAGGCGGCACAGATACGCAGTATTTT
TRBJ2-7 | TRBD2 | few | TRBV4-1 | CASSHLAGGPYEQYF | TGCGCCAGCAGCCATCTAGCGGGAGGTCCTTACGAGCAGTACTTC
TRBJ2-7 | NA | NA | TRBV7-9 | CASSQTRVLSYEQYF | TGTGCCAGCAGCCAGACTAGAGTTCTTTCCTACGAGCAGTACTTC
TRBJ1-1 | TRBD1 | few | TRBV18 | CASSPDRVNTEAFF | TGTGCCAGCTCCCCCGACAGGGTGAACACTGAAGCTTTCTTT
TRBJ1-2 | NA | NA | TRBV6-5 | CASSYSRGANYGYTF | TGTGCCAGCAGTTACTCAAGGGGAGCTAACTATGGCTACACCTTC
TRBJ2-5 | NA | NA | TRBV5-1 | CASSLMGQETQYF | TGCGCCAGCAGCTTGATGGGGCAAGAGACCCAGTACTTC
TRBJ2-1 | TRBD2 | NA | TRBV4-1 | CASSQDRSGGRNNEQFF | TGCGCCAGCAGCCAAGATCGAAGCGGGGGAAGGAACAATGAGCAGTTCTTC
TRBJ1-5 | NA | NA | TRBV4-1 | CASSQVDLGILRQPQHF | TGCGCCAGCAGCCAAGTAGATCTGGGAATCCTCAGGCAGCCCCAGCATTTT
TRBJ2-2 | NA | NA | TRBV9 | CASSQVGGELFF | TGTGCCAGCAGCCAAGTCGGCGGGGAGCTGTTTTTT
TRBJ1-2 | NA | NA | TRBV7-6 | CASSSQGGGADYGYTF | TGTGCCAGCAGCTCTCAAGGTGGGGGCGCCGACTATGGCTACACCTTC
TRBJ1-1 | NA | NA | TRBV21-1 | CASSSPGTEAFF | TGTGCCAGCAGCTCTCCAGGCACTGAAGCTTTCTTT
TRBJ2-5 | NA | NA | TRBV7-9 | CASSLAGSGETQYF | TGTGCCAGCAGCTTGGCAGGGTCGGGAGAGACCCAGTACTTC
TRBJ2-3 | NA | NA | TRBV29-1 | CSGLPGTRSTDTQYF | TGCAGCGGTTTACCCGGGACTCGCAGCACAGATACGCAGTATTTT
TRBJ2-1 | NA | NA | TRBV6-5 | CAAWDSTNEQFF | TGTGCCGCCTGGGACTCCACAAATGAGCAGTTCTTC
TRBJ1-2 | NA | NA | TRBV6-6 | CASSYSGWGTGYTF | TGTGCCAGCAGTTACTCGGGGTGGGGAACTGGCTACACCTTC
TRBJ2-7 | TRBD2 | few | TRBV29-1 | CSVVLAGLYEQYF | TGCAGCGTTGTCCTAGCGGGATTGTACGAGCAGTACTTC
TRBJ2-7 | TRBD1 | once | TRBV6-5 | CATQYGDRGHEQYF | TGTGCCACCCAATACGGGGACAGGGGCCACGAGCAGTACTTC
TRBJ1-2 | NA | NA | TRBV11-2 | CASSLAFQGLYGYTF | TGTGCCAGCAGCTTAGCGTTCCAGGGTCTCTATGGCTACACCTTC
TRBJ2-5 | NA | NA | TRBV7-9 | CASSFEVTQETQYF | TGTGCCAGCAGCTTTGAGGTGACACAAGAGACCCAGTACTTC
TRBJ2-5 | TRBD2 | NA | TRBV5-1 | CASSLGDYRIGVMDQETQYF | TGCGCCAGCAGCTTAGGGGACTATCGGATTGGGGTTATGGATCAAGAGACCCAGTACTTC
TRBJ2-7 | NA | once | TRBV19 | CASSIYGSAYEQYF | TGTGCCAGTAGTATTTATGGGTCCGCCTACGAGCAGTACTTC